The clone carrying this T cell receptor beta chain was seen at least ten times. CDR3 length: 13 amino acids. Per the germline V gene, CDR1 is MNHEY and CDR2 is SMNVEV (reference sequence). The ends were cut back, 0 bases at V and 6 bases at J, with 9 bases in the middle. This sample was taken from a study of neurological immune-mediated disorders. Via MiXCR, TCRdb re-called the 5' RACE reads, giving one row per CDR3 protein. The repertoire holds 66,000 or so distinct CDR3 sequences, with 3.5% to 5.5% as singletons. The sample comprised PBMCs. The chain is built from TRBV27 and TRBJ2-7, with D unresolved. The clonotype comes from a man aged 25-45 years with multiple sclerosis. In nucleotides, the CDR3 is TGTGCCAGCAGTTTATCTATGGGCGGCGAGCAGTACGTC. This gives the protein CASSLSMGGEQYV.